This T cell receptor (beta chain) stems from a study of shared clonotypes between healthy human individuals. Germline CDR1 reads MNHEY; CDR2 reads SVGAGI. The CDR3 is made up of 14 amino acids. Trimming removed 5 bases at V and 0 bases at J, with 8 bases between. Libraries were prepared by immunoSEQ multiplex PCR; TCRdb keeps only in-frame clonotypes and omits some of them. The data contain 2 million to 2.5 million clones, approximately 94% of them singletons. This clone was recorded only once. This clonotype was sampled from a man younger than 35 in good health. The rearrangement uses TRBV6-5 and TRBJ2-4, with D possibly matching TRBD2 (5 bases). The source material was naive CD4+ T cells sorted from blood. Subset defined: CD45RA+ positively selected. The CDR3 is CASSQGLAKNIQYF. The CDR3 DNA is TGTGCCAGCAGTCAAGGACTAGCCAAAAACATTCAGTACTTC.